These 23 T cell receptor beta chains were all obtained from the same sample, sequenced in a study of blood T cell repertoires in COVID-19. Repertoires were generated with immunoSEQ multiplex PCR, while TCRdb's copy carries only in-frame clones and drops some. The sample has fewer than 400,000 clones, approximately 83% seen once; the top ten hold 2.2%. Source material: PBMCs or T cells enriched from blood (not recorded which). The receptors originated from a man younger than 45 who had recovered from COVID-19.

The chain employs TRBV2 and TRBJ1-3; D is perhaps TRBD1 (5 bases). The CDR3 length is 15 residues. The V gene lost 1 base and the J gene lost 2 bases, with 9 bases spanning the gap. CDR1 and CDR2 (germline): SNHLY, FYNNEI. The CDR3 nucleotides read TGTGCCAGCAGTGAAGAGGGGTGGGCTGGAAACACCATATATTTT. This translates into CASSEEGWAGNTIYF. Combining the CDR3 with reference TRBV2 and TRBJ1-3 gives the whole variable domain EPEVTQTPSHQVTQMGQEVILRCVPISNHLYFYWYRQILGQKVEFLVSFYNNEISEKSEIFDDQFSVERPDGSNFTLKIRSTKLEDSAMYFCASSEEGWAGNTIYFGEGSWLTVV.

This chain joins TRBV24-1 and TRBJ1-1; D is uncertain. The germline CDR1 and CDR2 sequences are KGHDR and SFDVKD. V was pared by 7 bases and J by 2 bases, with 10 bases between. The CDR3 is 13 residues long. CDR3 sequence: CATRADGNTEAFF. The CDR3 DNA sequence: TGTGCCACCAGAGCGGACGGTAACACTGAAGCTTTCTTT.

Worth noting for this clone: Other DNA sequences in this sample translate to the same CDR3. CDR3 in DNA: TGTGCCAGCAGCTTACAGGGCTACGAGCAGTACTTC. Amino acid sequence: CASSLQGYEQYF. The chain employs TRBV11-2 and TRBJ2-7; tentative D call: TRBD1 (5 bases). Germline loops: CDR1 SGHAT, CDR2 FQNNGV. This CDR3 is 12 amino acids long. V lost 2 bases and J 3 bases, leaving 5 bases between the germline ends.

This chain uses TRBV6-1 with TRBJ1-2, with a possible D match to TRBD1 (6 bases). The CDR3 has 14 residues. The V and J ends lost 1 base and 6 bases respectively, with 12 bases between them. The germline gives CDR1 MNHNS, CDR2 SASEGT. CDR3 DNA sequence: TGTGCCAGCAGTGAAGGGCAGGGGAAACATGGCTACACCTTC. Translating it yields CASSEGQGKHGYTF.

As DNA, the CDR3 is TGTGCCAGCAGCTTATTTTCAGGGAATGAAAAACTGTTTTTT. Translating it yields CASSLFSGNEKLFF. This rearrangement joins TRBV7-2 to TRBJ1-4; D might be TRBD1 (5 bases). Looked up from germline, CDR1 is SGHTA and CDR2 is FQGNSA. The V end was cut by 2 bases, the J end by 5 bases, with 9 bases between. The length of the CDR3 is 14 residues.

This chain links TRBV6-5 with TRBJ1-6, with 7 bases matching TRBD1. Unmatched junction bases numbered 0, after V lost 1 base and J lost 0 bases. The CDR3 contains 16 residues. Germline loops: CDR1 MNHEY, CDR2 SVGAGI. The CDR3 loop reads CASSYYRGSYNSPLHF. CDR3 nucleotides: TGTGCCAGCAGTTACTACAGGGGCTCCTATAATTCACCCCTCCACTTT.

The genes are TRBV24-1 and TRBJ2-3; D perhaps matches TRBD2 (5 bases). Per germline, CDR1 KGHDR and CDR2 SFDVKD. Trimming left V 0 bases short and J 7 bases short, with 10 bases between. This CDR3 is 14 amino acids long. The CDR3 here is CATSDLQEGNTQYF. The CDR3 DNA sequence: TGTGCCACCAGTGATTTGCAAGAGGGAAATACGCAGTATTTT.

J is TRBJ1-4 and V is TRBV30; D is unclear. Germline CDR1 and CDR2: GTSNPN and SVGIG (reference sequence). This CDR3 comprises 13 residues. Trimming left V 4 bases short and J 4 bases short, with 10 bases between. The CDR3 DNA reads as TGTGCCTGGACTACGTTCGGTAATGAAAAACTGTTTTTT. Amino acids: CAWTTFGNEKLFF. Full variable domain (outside the CDR3, taken from reference TRBV30 and TRBJ1-4): SQTIHQWPATLVQPVGSPLSLECTVEGTSNPNLYWYRQAAGRGLQLLFYSVGIGQISSEVPQNLSASRPQDRQFILSSKKLLLSDSGFYLCAWTTFGNEKLFFGSGTQLSVL.

J is TRBJ2-5 and V is TRBV4-3, with a tentative D call TRBD1 (6 bases). From germline, CDR1 is LGHNA and CDR2 YSLEER. V was clipped by 0 bases and J by 8 bases, with 22 bases between them. The CDR3 sequence is 17 residues long. The CDR3 DNA is TGCGCCAGCAGCCAAGATCTAGGTGGGACACCGCCGGCAACCCAGTACTTC. It translates to CASSQDLGGTPPATQYF.

This rearrangement joins TRBV6-5 to TRBJ1-6; 7 bases map to TRBD1. V was pared by 5 bases and J by 7 bases, with 5 bases of the junction left unmatched. CDR3 length equals 14 residues. In germline, CDR1 is MNHEY, CDR2 SVGAGI. The CDR3 spells CASSLTGKNSPLHF. The DNA of the CDR3 is TGTGCCAGCAGTCTGACAGGGAAAAATTCACCCCTCCACTTT.

This clone was counted once. This sequence joins TRBV3-1 (or the pseudogene TRBV3-2) and TRBJ2-5, with 9 bases identical to TRBD1. The germline CDR1 and CDR2 sequences are LGHDT and YNNKEL (reference sequence). The V segment lost 4 bases and the J segment 5 bases; nucleotides outside the gene matches: 11. The CDR3 consists of 16 residues. CDR3 in amino acids: CASSRTGTGLGETQYF. CDR3 DNA sequence: TGTGCCAGCAGCCGAACCGGGACAGGGCTCGGGGAGACCCAGTACTTC.

The chain couples TRBV4-3 to TRBJ1-5; D not resolved. The CDR3 is made up of 15 amino acids. Looked up from germline, CDR1 is LGHNA and CDR2 is YSLEER. The ends were cut back, 3 bases at V and 6 bases at J, with 15 bases in the middle. The chain's CDR3 is CASSQIIGATQPQHF. The CDR3 nucleotides read TGCGCCAGCAGCCAGATTATCGGTGCCACTCAGCCCCAGCATTTT.

Note on this clone: At one end, the junction sequence differs from germline, possibly due to a read error. V usage is TRBV2 and J usage is TRBJ1-1, with TRBD1 matching over 7 bases. The CDR3 loop spans 14 amino acids. Per germline, CDR1 SNHLY and CDR2 FYNNEI. DNA for the CDR3: TGTGCCAGTGAGCGAACAGGGGCGAACGCTGAAGCTTTCTTT. The encoded protein is CASERTGANAEAFF.

This rearrangement joins TRBV6-5 to TRBJ2-7; the D is unclear. The CDR3 has 13 amino acids. The V end lost 5 bases, the J end lost 2 bases, and 10 bases lay between the germline ends. CDR1 is MNHEY and CDR2 is SVGAGI in the germline V gene. The CDR3 region has the DNA TGTGCCAGCAGTATCCGAGAGACCTACGAGCAGTACTTC. This sequence encodes CASSIRETYEQYF.

The CDR3 region is CASSSPGQENYGYTF. The DNA of the CDR3 is TGCGCCAGCAGCTCGCCGGGACAGGAGAACTATGGCTACACCTTC. The V call is TRBV5-1, the J call TRBJ1-2; 8 bases align to TRBD1. This CDR3 comprises 15 residues. Trimming cost V 3 bases and J 2 bases; bases outside gene matches: 6. The germline CDR1 and CDR2 sequences are SGHRS and YFSETQ.

V is TRBV7-9 and J is TRBJ2-3; D is unresolved. CDR1 SEHNR and CDR2 FQNEAQ come from the germline V gene (reference sequence). Trimming removed 5 bases at V and 5 bases at J, with 8 bases between. The CDR3 runs 12 residues. The CDR3 DNA reads TGTGCCAGCAGCCTTCCTCTAGATACGCAGTATTTT. Translated: CASSLPLDTQYF.

The V gene is TRBV27, the J gene TRBJ1-4, with TRBD1 matching over 9 bases. There are 19 residues in the CDR3. Germline-derived CDR1 and CDR2 are MNHEY and SMNVEV (reference sequence). With V trimmed by 6 bases and J by 3 bases, 17 bases remained unmatched. This chain's CDR3 is CASSLNRGRGTGANEKLFF. The CDR3 DNA sequence: TGTGCCAGCAGCCTAAACAGGGGGCGGGGGACCGGTGCTAATGAAAAACTGTTTTTT.

The chain employs TRBV6-6 and TRBJ1-2; the match to TRBD1 covers 9 bases. CDR3 length equals 17 residues. Germline V gives CDR1 MNHNY, CDR2 SVGAGI (reference sequence). V shed 5 bases and J 8 bases; nucleotides not matched to a gene: 18. The CDR3 sequence: CASSRFTFPGQGIGYTF. The CDR3 bases are TGTGCCAGCAGTCGGTTCACATTCCCGGGACAGGGTATAGGCTACACCTTC.

The chain carries TRBV30 and TRBJ1-4, with 8 bases that match TRBD1. CDR1 is GTSNPN and CDR2 is SVGIG in the germline V gene (reference sequence). The CDR3 consists of 17 residues. Trimming at V came to 0 bases and at J to 0 bases, leaving 6 bases not matched to a gene. In DNA, the CDR3 is TGTGCCTGGAGTGTACCTCGGACAGGGTCAACTAATGAAAAACTGTTTTTT. Its translation is CAWSVPRTGSTNEKLFF.

The chain combines TRBV30 with TRBJ1-2; TRBD1 aligns across 7 bases. The trim removed 2 bases at V and 7 bases at J, leaving 4 bases unmatched. The CDR3 consists of 12 residues. Germline lookup yields CDR1 GTSNPN and CDR2 SVGIG (reference sequence). CDR3 in amino acids: CAWSIGGSGYTF. As DNA, the CDR3 is TGTGCCTGGAGTATAGGGGGCTCTGGCTACACCTTC.

The chain is built from TRBV24-1 and TRBJ2-1; D is perhaps TRBD1 (6 bases). Germline V gene sequence: CDR1 KGHDR, CDR2 SFDVKD. The CDR3 covers 13 residues. The V gene lost 5 bases and the J gene lost 9 bases, with 13 bases spanning the gap. In nucleotides, the CDR3 is TGTGCCACCAGTGGACCAACAGGGCTTGAGCAGTTCTTC. It is translated as CATSGPTGLEQFF.

V gene TRBV7-3 combines with J gene TRBJ1-6; 9 bases align to TRBD1. The CDR3 consists of 14 residues. The germline V gene has CDR1 SGHTA and CDR2 FQGTGA. J lost 8 bases, V lost 5 bases, and 4 bases had no gene match. The CDR3 here is CASSQDRGDSPLHF. The CDR3 bases are TGTGCCAGCAGCCAAGACAGGGGGGATTCACCCCTCCACTTT.

The rearrangement links TRBV5-1 to TRBJ2-5, with 10 bases fitting TRBD2. Germline CDR1 and CDR2: SGHRS and YFSETQ. This CDR3 has 16 amino acids. The trim removed 3 bases at V and 2 bases at J, leaving 7 bases unmatched. The chain's CDR3 is CASSSPSGGTQETQYF. The CDR3 DNA reads as TGCGCCAGCAGCTCACCTAGCGGGGGCACTCAAGAGACCCAGTACTTC.